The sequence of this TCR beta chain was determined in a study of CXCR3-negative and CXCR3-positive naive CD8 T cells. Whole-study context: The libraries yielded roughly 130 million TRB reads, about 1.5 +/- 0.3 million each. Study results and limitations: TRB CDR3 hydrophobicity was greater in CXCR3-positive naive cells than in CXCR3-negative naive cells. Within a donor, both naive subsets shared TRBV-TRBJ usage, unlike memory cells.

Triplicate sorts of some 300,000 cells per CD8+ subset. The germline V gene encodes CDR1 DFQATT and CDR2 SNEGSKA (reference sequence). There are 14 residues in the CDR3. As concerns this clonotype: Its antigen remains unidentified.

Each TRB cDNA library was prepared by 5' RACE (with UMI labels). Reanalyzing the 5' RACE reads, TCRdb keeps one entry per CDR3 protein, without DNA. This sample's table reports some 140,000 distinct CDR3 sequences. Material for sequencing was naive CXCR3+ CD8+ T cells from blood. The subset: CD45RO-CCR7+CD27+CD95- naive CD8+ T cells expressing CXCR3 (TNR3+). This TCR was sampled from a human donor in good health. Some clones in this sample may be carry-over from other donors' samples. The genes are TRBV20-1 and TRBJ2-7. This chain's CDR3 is CSARDLKVGDEQYF.